These 2 T cell receptor beta chains were sequenced from one sample in a study of control samples from healthy donors and cancer patients. TCRdb's copy holds only in-frame clones and misses some; the assay was immunoSEQ multiplex PCR. The data contain some 140,000 clones, just under 95% of them singletons. The sequencing sample was made of blood. The receptors originated from a man younger than 40 in good health.

V and J are TRBV19 and TRBJ1-4, with TRBD1 matching 7 bases. J gave up 13 bases and V 7 bases, and 15 bases lay outside the gene matches. In germline, CDR1 is LNHDA, CDR2 SQIVND (reference sequence). This CDR3 is built from 14 residues. This CDR3 is CASTHGSYRGGLFF. CDR3 in DNA: TGTGCCAGTACCCATGGGTCCTACAGGGGTGGACTGTTTTTT.

This clone was recorded once. The V call is TRBV27, the J call TRBJ1-1; maybe TRBD1 (6 bases). V lost 2 bases to trimming and J lost 0 bases, with 13 bases between them. Germline V gene lookup returns CDR1 MNHEY and CDR2 SMNVEV (reference sequence). The CDR3 length is 16 residues. CDR3 protein: CASSLLRGGLNTEAFF. CDR3 nucleotide sequence: TGTGCCAGCAGTTTACTAAGGGGGGGGCTGAACACTGAAGCTTTCTTT.